What follows is one T cell receptor beta chain and its context. This receptor's antigen is unknown. Qualities for individual bases were not recorded, and no much larger clone is one base off. TCR beta CDR3 regions were amplified from RNA transcripts. A first-round RT-PCR of the TCR CDR3 used the HTBI primer set with the Qiagen OneStep RT-PCR kit. A second multiplex PCR round built the libraries, followed by size selection and purification. The libraries were sequenced on an Illumina HiSeq2000 using paired-end 100 bp reads. As for the original processing: Raw data were processed with SOAPnuke, discarding reads with adapters, uncalled bases, mean Phred below 15, or no exact constant-primer or identifier match. High-quality paired reads were merged with COPE v1.2.5, and unique nucleotide sequences were defined as clonotypes. Clonotypes were aligned to IMGT TRBV, TRBD and TRBJ reference segments using MiTCR v1.1. Only V-J combinations with frequency above 0.0001, covering about 99% of repertoires, were analysed. A TCS score was defined as the ratio of F50 (clonal expansion) to E x V (chaos), with BLOSUM62-based TCRdist applied between CDR3 peptides within each V-J. Welch's t-statistics and random forest reduced fewer than 600 V-J features to 10 to 15, which were used in a naive Bayes classifier (R e1071). Thyroid-blood repertoire similarity was quantified with the Morisita-Horn index. The public reads were reanalyzed by TCRdb: fastp trimming at Q25, MiXCR alignment, in-frame beta chains only. Identical CDR3 proteins give one entry, which carries the most common genes and DNA. The V and J calls follow TCRdb's processing rather than the paper's. The sample data list hundreds of thousands of distinct CDR3 sequences, and about 14% of these were observed just once. About 4.5% of the sample rests with the top ten.

The sample belongs to a study of T cells in Graves' hyperthyroidism and ophthalmopathy (dated by TCRdb to the late 2010s). Regarding the complete study: Peripheral blood was sampled at the time of initial diagnosis, prior to any treatment. To identify TCR V-J signatures that set the groups apart, the researchers used a discovery cohort of 100 patients, made up of about 44 with Graves' ophthalmopathy and about 60 with stable Graves' hyperthyroidism. Prospective prediction of ophthalmopathy was tested in an independent validation cohort consisting of fewer than 20 hyperthyroidism patients and approximately 16 patients who later progressed to ophthalmopathy. The roughly 94 discovery patients were randomly split 7:3 into training and test sets. The study also compared thyroid tissue and blood T-cell repertoires from roughly six Graves' hyperthyroidism patients. Following sampling, methimazole starting at 30 mg daily was given to hyperthyroidism patients, and high-dose intravenous methylprednisolone was given to ophthalmopathy patients. TCR Vbeta CDR3 sequencing of roughly 140 peripheral blood samples (around 45 ophthalmopathy, approximately 80 hyperthyroidism and some 17 progressor patients) is reported in the paper.

Moderately to severely active disease, a Clinical Activity Score of at least 3, a NOSPECS grade of at least 4, and a duration under 3 months were present in ophthalmopathy patients. Exclusion was applied to patients with uncontrolled infections, other autoimmune diseases, pregnancy or lactation. Diagnoses were based on clinical symptoms, serum thyroxine and TRAb, thyroid ultrasound and orbital computed tomography. PBMCs were separated from approximately 10 ml of fresh peripheral blood using Ficoll-Paque density gradient centrifugation. Trizol reagent was used to extract total RNA, and RNA quality was then checked on an Agilent 2100 Bioanalyzer. Broad study findings and their caveats: No statistical method was used to fix the sample size in advance, and group allocation was not hidden from the investigators. Most expanded thyroid clonotypes (frequency above 0.001) were also found in blood, which suggests that blood repertoires may mirror thyroid immune responses. During validation, the model predicted progression to ophthalmopathy a median of around 7 months ahead of onset, with more than 60% sensitivity and about 75% specificity. A model built on a 13 V-J signature distinguished ophthalmopathy from stable hyperthyroidism, reaching around 88% sensitivity and 81.08% specificity in cross-validation and 80%/75% in testing.

From cysteine to phenylalanine, the CDR3 is 11 amino acids long. The only DNA kept is the CDR3, 33 bases in frame from the first base. V lost 7 bases and J lost 6 bases; the stretch between them is 9 bases long. Looking up the germline V gene (reference sequence) yields CDR1 MNHEY and CDR2 SMNVEV. This chain joins TRBV27 to TRBJ1-1, with TRBD1 as a weak D call on 5 bases. The specimen was blood. This receptor was obtained from a woman in her thirties or forties with Graves' ophthalmopathy. The CDR3 protein sequence reads: CASIRGAEAFF. The DNA sequence is as follows: TGTGCCAGCATTAGAGGGGCTGAAGCTTTCTTT.